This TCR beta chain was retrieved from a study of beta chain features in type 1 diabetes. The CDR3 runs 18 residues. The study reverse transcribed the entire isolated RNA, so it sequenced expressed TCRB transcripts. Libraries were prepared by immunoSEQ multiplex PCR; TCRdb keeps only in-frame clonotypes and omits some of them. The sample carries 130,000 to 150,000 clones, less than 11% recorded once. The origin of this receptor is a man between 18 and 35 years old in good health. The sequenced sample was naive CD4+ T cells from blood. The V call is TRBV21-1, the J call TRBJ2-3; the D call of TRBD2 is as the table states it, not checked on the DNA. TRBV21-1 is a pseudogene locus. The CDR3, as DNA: TGTGCCAGCAGCAAAGCCCTTCCACCTAGCGGGGCCACAGATACGCAGTATTTT. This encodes CASSKALPPSGATDTQYF.